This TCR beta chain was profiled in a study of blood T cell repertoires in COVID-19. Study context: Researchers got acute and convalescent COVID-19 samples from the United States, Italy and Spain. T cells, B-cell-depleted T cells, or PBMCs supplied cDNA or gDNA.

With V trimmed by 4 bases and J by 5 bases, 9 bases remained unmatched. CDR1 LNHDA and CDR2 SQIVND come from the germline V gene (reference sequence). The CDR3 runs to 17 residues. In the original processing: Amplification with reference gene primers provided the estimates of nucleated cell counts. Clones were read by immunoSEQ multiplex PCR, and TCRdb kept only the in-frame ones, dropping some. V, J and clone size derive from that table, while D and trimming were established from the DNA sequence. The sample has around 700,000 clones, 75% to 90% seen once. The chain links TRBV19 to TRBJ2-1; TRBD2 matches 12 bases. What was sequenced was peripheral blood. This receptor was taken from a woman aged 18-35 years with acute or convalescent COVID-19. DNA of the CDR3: TGTGCCAGTAGTACCTACGACGGACTAGCGGGGAACAATGAGCAGTTCTTC. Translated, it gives CASSTYDGLAGNNEQFF.